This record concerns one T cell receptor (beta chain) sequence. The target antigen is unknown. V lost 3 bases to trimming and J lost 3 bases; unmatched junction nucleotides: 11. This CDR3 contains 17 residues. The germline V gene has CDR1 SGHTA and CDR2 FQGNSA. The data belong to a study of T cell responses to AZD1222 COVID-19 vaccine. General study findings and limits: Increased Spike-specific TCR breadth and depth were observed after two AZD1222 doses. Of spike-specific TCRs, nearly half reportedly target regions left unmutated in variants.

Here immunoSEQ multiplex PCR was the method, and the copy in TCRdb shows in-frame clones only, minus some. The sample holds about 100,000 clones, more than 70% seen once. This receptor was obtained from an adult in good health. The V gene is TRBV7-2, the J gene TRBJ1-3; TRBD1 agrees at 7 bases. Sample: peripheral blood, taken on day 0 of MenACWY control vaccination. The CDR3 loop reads CASSFDRVGTGGNTIYF. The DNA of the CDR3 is TGTGCCAGCAGCTTCGACAGGGTGGGGACTGGTGGAAACACCATATATTTT.